A selection of T cell receptor beta chains follows, all from one sample in a study of response to subunit inactivated influenza vaccine. TCRdb re-called the RT-PCR reads through MiXCR, storing one row per CDR3 protein. The table records some 500,000 distinct CDR3 sequences, approximately 15% of them present only once. This specimen consisted of CD4+ T cells sorted from PBMCs, obtained less than 30 months after vaccination. The source of these receptors is a man in his fifties or sixties who received an inactivated influenza vaccine. CDR3s include the opening cysteine and the closing phenylalanine or tryptophan. A D gene is named only where the DNA matches it firmly. Only part of the rows carry a size: once, few, many, or a class if the clone is expanded.

D gene,V gene,clone size,J gene,CDR3 protein,CDR3 DNA
-,TRBV3-1,-,TRBJ1-2,CASSQSGGQNYGYTF,TGTGCCAGCAGTCAAAGTGGAGGCCAAAACTATGGCTACACCTTC
TRBD1,TRBV11-2,few,TRBJ1-1,CASSSTGQGWAEAFF,TGTGCCAGCAGTTCCACGGGACAGGGTTGGGCTGAAGCTTTCTTT
-,TRBV12-3/TRBV12-4,-,TRBJ1-1,CASSFTGPVSEAFF,TGTGCCAGCAGTTTCACAGGACCCGTTAGTGAAGCTTTCTTT
-,TRBV29-1,-,TRBJ2-1,CSVGLPRNEQFF,TGCAGCGTCGGACTACCTCGGAATGAGCAGTTCTTC
TRBD1,TRBV3-1,-,TRBJ1-6,CASSRGDRHLLHF,TGTGCCAGCAGCCGAGGGGACAGGCATCTACTCCACTTT
-,TRBV20-1,-,TRBJ2-3,CSARWGDTQYF,TGCAGTGCCAGGTGGGGAGATACGCAGTATTTT
-,TRBV19,few,TRBJ2-1,CASSIAGTAYNEQFF,TGTGCCAGTAGTATAGCGGGGACTGCCTACAATGAGCAGTTCTTC
TRBD2,TRBV24-1,few,TRBJ2-5,CATSDSFSGINQETQYF,TGTGCCACCAGTGATTCTTTCAGCGGGATAAACCAAGAGACCCAGTACTTC
-,TRBV29-1,many,TRBJ2-3,CSVEEGGTDTQYF,TGCAGCGTTGAAGAAGGGGGTACAGATACGCAGTATTTT
-,TRBV3-1,-,TRBJ2-1,CASSQIREQFF,TGTGCCAGCAGCCAAATCCGTGAGCAGTTCTTC
TRBD1,TRBV5-4,few,TRBJ2-5,CASSLRGDSITLETQYF,TGTGCCAGCAGCTTGCGTGGGGACAGCATCACTTTAGAGACCCAGTACTTC
-,TRBV12-3/TRBV12-4,many,TRBJ2-6,CASSLRGPSSSGANVLTF,TGTGCCAGCAGTTTGAGAGGACCATCGTCCTCTGGGGCCAACGTCCTGACTTTC
-,TRBV20-1,-,TRBJ2-7,CSARDPGVYEQYF,TGCAGTGCTAGAGATCCGGGGGTTTACGAGCAGTACTTC
TRBD2,TRBV20-1,-,TRBJ2-5,CSAQDLAGAMETQYF,TGCAGTGCTCAAGACCTAGCGGGAGCTATGGAGACCCAGTACTTC
-,TRBV5-6,-,TRBJ1-2,CASTWAGNGYTF,TGTGCCAGCACATGGGCAGGGAATGGCTACACCTTC
-,TRBV20-1,few,TRBJ1-1,CSASSVQILNTEAFF,TGCAGTGCTAGCTCGGTTCAAATATTGAACACTGAAGCTTTCTTT
-,TRBV7-2,many,TRBJ2-1,CASSYGGARGFYNEQFF,TGTGCCAGCAGCTATGGGGGGGCCAGGGGATTTTACAATGAGCAGTTCTTC